This entry lists 26 T cell receptor beta chains sequenced from one sample in a study of control samples from healthy donors and cancer patients. The repertoire was sequenced with immunoSEQ multiplex PCR; TCRdb's copy has only in-frame clones and lacks some. The sample holds around 110,000 clones, more than 70% seen once. The specimen was blood. The receptors originated from a woman in her seventies in good health.

This clone has just one count. The V call is TRBV3-1 (or the pseudogene TRBV3-2), the J call TRBJ1-2, with D possibly matching TRBD1 (5 bases). V lost 4 bases to trimming and J lost 3 bases, with 12 bases between them. Germline V CDR1 and CDR2: LGHDT, YNNKEL (reference sequence). There are 14 residues in the CDR3. The chain's CDR3 is CASSPPEGYYGYTF. In DNA, the CDR3 is TGTGCCAGCAGCCCTCCTGAGGGGTACTATGGCTACACCTTC.

This clone was observed a single time. The chain links TRBV5-1 to TRBJ2-5; 8 nucleotides agree with TRBD2. The V gene's germline CDR1 is SGHRS and CDR2 YFSETQ. This CDR3 has 16 residues. V gave up 0 bases and J gave up 3 bases; unmatched junction bases: 7. The CDR3 loop is CASSLGAGDGEETQYF. CDR3 DNA sequence: TGCGCCAGCAGCTTGGGAGCGGGAGATGGGGAAGAGACCCAGTACTTC.

This clone turned up a few times. J is TRBJ2-1 and V is TRBV27, with TRBD2 matching 11 bases. The CDR3 is 16 amino acids. Germline-derived CDR1 and CDR2 are MNHEY and SMNVEV (reference sequence). J was trimmed by 6 bases and V by 5 bases; bases with no gene match: 9. In DNA form, the CDR3 reads TGTGCCAGCAGTATCCGACTAGCGGGGTTTATCAATGAGCAGTTCTTC. As protein: CASSIRLAGFINEQFF.

V gene TRBV5-1 combines with J gene TRBJ1-4, with 8 nucleotides matching TRBD1. The germline V gene has CDR1 SGHRS and CDR2 YFSETQ. The ends lost 4 bases at V and 6 bases at J; junction bases unmatched: 8. There are 15 residues in the CDR3. Here the CDR3 reads CASSAGQGDYEKLFF. The CDR3 DNA is TGCGCCAGCAGCGCCGGACAGGGCGATTATGAAAAACTGTTTTTT.

The genes are TRBV19 and TRBJ2-1; D ambiguous. V lost 1 base and J 3 bases, leaving 10 bases between the germline ends. The germline V gene has CDR1 LNHDA and CDR2 SQIVND (reference sequence). The length of the CDR3 is 15 residues. In nucleotides, the CDR3 is TGTGCCAGTAGTATAGGGGTCACTCGCTACAATGAGCAGTTCTTC. Protein product: CASSIGVTRYNEQFF.

V usage is TRBV7-9 and J usage is TRBJ2-3, with TRBD2 matching 8 bases. Germline CDR1 reads SEHNR; CDR2 reads FQNEAQ (reference sequence). Germline trimming cut 1 base from V and 2 bases from J; bases unmatched to any gene: 5. The CDR3 contains 16 residues. The CDR3 loop reads CASSLGPAGVTDTQYF. The CDR3, as DNA: TGTGCCAGCAGCTTAGGCCCAGCGGGGGTCACAGATACGCAGTATTTT.

The chain uses TRBV18 and TRBJ1-2; 9 positions agree with TRBD1. The CDR3 is 15 amino acids. V lost 2 bases to trimming and J lost 6 bases; unmatched junction nucleotides: 7. Germline V lookup: CDR1 KGHSH, CDR2 LQKENI. CDR3 nucleotide sequence: TGTGCCAGCTCACCAAGGACAGGGGAAAATGATGGCTACACCTTC. The encoded protein is CASSPRTGENDGYTF.

The V and J genes are TRBV5-8 and TRBJ1-1, with 7 bases that match TRBD1. V dropped 3 bases and J dropped 5; count of bases not matched to a gene: 7. This CDR3 region has 14 residues. CDR1 and CDR2 (germline): SGHTS, YDEGEE. Here the CDR3 reads CASSSSGGWTEAFF. The CDR3 region has the DNA TGTGCCAGCAGCTCCTCAGGGGGTTGGACTGAAGCTTTCTTT.

The V gene is TRBV6-2 or TRBV6-3, the J gene TRBJ1-1, with 9 bases fitting TRBD1. Germline assignment: CDR1 MNHEY and CDR2 SVGEGT. Trimming removed 2 bases from V and 1 base from J; junction bases left unmatched: 5. The CDR3 totals 16 residues. CDR3 region: CASSYHRGPSNTEAFF. Written as DNA, the CDR3 is TGTGCCAGCAGTTACCACAGGGGGCCTTCGAACACTGAAGCTTTCTTT.

This clone was detected only a few times. The gene calls are TRBV6-5 and TRBJ1-2, with TRBD1 matching 7 bases. V dropped 2 bases and J dropped 4; count of bases not matched to a gene: 4. Per germline, CDR1 MNHEY and CDR2 SVGAGI. This CDR3 is built from 14 residues. The CDR3 DNA is TGTGCCAGCAGTTACGGGGGACAGCCCTATGGCTACACCTTC. This translates into CASSYGGQPYGYTF.

The chain recombines TRBV6-6 with TRBJ1-3; D is ambiguous. This CDR3 has 12 amino acids. The V gene lost 2 bases and the J gene lost 8 bases, with 7 bases spanning the gap. Germline values: CDR1 MNHNY, CDR2 SVGAGI (reference sequence). The CDR3 loop is CASSYPPDTIYF. Written as DNA, the CDR3 is TGTGCCAGCAGTTACCCCCCAGACACCATATATTTT.

The V gene is TRBV19, the J gene TRBJ1-5, with a weak D call TRBD1 (5 bases). This CDR3 comprises 15 residues. With 6 bases removed from V and 3 bases from J, the gap between germline ends came to 15 bases. CDR1 LNHDA and CDR2 SQIVND come from the germline V gene (reference sequence). CDR3 in DNA: TGTGCCAGTAGCCCGGGGCGTACCCTCAATCAGCCCCAGCATTTT. Translation: CASSPGRTLNQPQHF.

In its sample, this clone was seen once. J is TRBJ2-6 and V is TRBV4-2; D gene uncertain. The CDR3 covers 15 residues. Germline V gives CDR1 LGHNA, CDR2 YNFKEQ. The germline V and J ends were trimmed by 0 bases and 4 bases, with 7 bases remaining between them. The CDR3 DNA reads as TGTGCCAGCAGCCAAGAGTGGGTGGGGGCCAACGTCCTGACTTTC. Translated, it gives CASSQEWVGANVLTF.

This clone was found once. V gene TRBV11-2 combines with J gene TRBJ2-7, with D tentatively TRBD2 (6 bases). Between the trimmed V and J ends, which lost 5 bases and 2 bases, there was a span of 10 bases. Germline CDR1 reads SGHAT; CDR2 reads FQNNGV. The CDR3 is 13 amino acids. CDR3 sequence: CASSPGVTYEQYF. CDR3 bases: TGTGCCAGCAGCCCGGGGGTGACCTACGAGCAGTACTTC.

This clone has a single count. The J gene is TRBJ1-4, the V gene TRBV5-6; D may be TRBD1 (5 bases). Trimming removed 5 bases at V and 3 bases at J, with 11 bases between. The CDR3 runs 14 residues. Germline CDR1 reads SGHDT; CDR2 reads YYEEEE. CDR3 sequence: CASSGGGANEKLFF. DNA for the CDR3: TGTGCCAGCAGTGGAGGAGGGGCTAATGAAAAACTGTTTTTT.

This rearrangement joins TRBV11-2 to TRBJ1-4; D uncertain. Germline assignment: CDR1 SGHAT and CDR2 FQNNGV. This CDR3 spans 13 amino acids. Trimming removed 3 bases from V and 5 bases from J, with 7 bases in between. The CDR3 nucleotides read TGTGCCAGCAGCTTCTTGCGCAATGAAAAACTGTTTTTT. Amino acids: CASSFLRNEKLFF.

The rearrangement joins TRBV6-2 or TRBV6-3 to TRBJ1-5; D uncertain. Trimming left V 1 base short and J 6 bases short, with 10 bases between. There are 14 residues in the CDR3. The germline gives CDR1 MNHEY, CDR2 SVGEGT. The CDR3 is CASSYLAHGQPQHF. The CDR3 DNA reads as TGTGCCAGCAGTTACTTGGCTCACGGTCAGCCCCAGCATTTT.

This chain connects TRBV9 to TRBJ2-5, with D perhaps TRBD1 (8 bases). This CDR3 spans 16 amino acids. The V gene's germline CDR1 is SGDLS and CDR2 YYNGEE. Trimming took 0 bases from V and 4 from J, leaving 16 bases between them. CDR3 sequence (DNA): TGTGCCAGCAGCGTAGGATCGAACAGGGGGGGAGAGACCCAGTACTTC. Translation: CASSVGSNRGGETQYF.

The rearrangement uses TRBV19 and TRBJ2-2; 7 bases fit TRBD2. V gave up 7 bases and J gave up 3 bases; unmatched junction bases: 20. The CDR3 length is 19 residues. Germline CDR1 LNHDA, CDR2 SQIVND (reference sequence). The CDR3 DNA follows: TGTGCCAGTACCGACTTTCCAACGCGGCGGGGGAGCGACACCGGGGAGCTGTTTTTT. It translates to CASTDFPTRRGSDTGELFF.

The J gene is TRBJ1-4, the V gene TRBV29-1, with TRBD1 identical over 7 bases. The V gene's germline CDR1 is SQVTM and CDR2 ANQGSEA. The CDR3 length is 12 residues. V lost 4 bases, J lost 7 bases, and 3 bases stayed unmatched. CDR3 in DNA: TGCAGCGTTGGCAGGGGGGGTGAAAAACTGTTTTTT. It is translated as CSVGRGGEKLFF.

The chain uses TRBV6-5 and TRBJ2-7; a weak D match, TRBD2 (5 bases). Germline-derived CDR1 and CDR2 are MNHEY and SVGAGI. The CDR3 runs to 15 residues. With 6 bases removed from V and 2 bases from J, the gap between germline ends came to 17 bases. CDR3 DNA: TGTGCCAGCAGCCGTTCGGGAAGTATAACCTACGAGCAGTACTTC. Translation gives CASSRSGSITYEQYF.

This clone was detected only once. The chain employs TRBV7-8 and TRBJ1-2; D not resolved. This CDR3 comprises 12 residues. CDR1 is SGHVS, CDR2 FQNEAQ, per germline. With 0 bases removed from V and 7 bases from J, the gap between germline ends came to 6 bases. The CDR3 DNA reads TGTGCCAGCAGCTTAGCTCGACGTGGCTACACCTTC. Translation gives CASSLARRGYTF.

V gene TRBV10-2 combines with J gene TRBJ1-1; D is perhaps TRBD1 (5 bases). The germline V and J ends were trimmed by 7 bases and 4 bases, with 13 bases remaining between them. The CDR3 extends over 13 amino acids. Germline values: CDR1 WSHSY, CDR2 SAAADI. The CDR3 nucleotides read TGCGCCAGCAAGTTCGGGGCGGGCACTGAAGCTTTCTTT. Its translation: CASKFGAGTEAFF.

This clone was observed once. The chain couples TRBV5-1 to TRBJ1-1; D gene ambiguous. This CDR3 spans 13 amino acids. V shed 5 bases and J shed 1 base, with 9 bases lying between them. CDR1 and CDR2 (germline): SGHRS, YFSETQ. The CDR3 protein is CASRLGWNTEAFF. The CDR3 nucleotides read TGCGCCAGCAGACTGGGCTGGAACACTGAAGCTTTCTTT.

The V call is TRBV7-8, the J call TRBJ1-3, with TRBD1 matching over 7 bases. The CDR3 totals 14 residues. CDR1 SGHVS and CDR2 FQNEAQ come from the germline V gene. V shed 8 bases, J shed 4 bases, and the junction held 8 bases outside the gene matches. The CDR3 region is CASAYRGSGNTIYF. The CDR3 DNA reads as TGTGCCAGCGCATACAGGGGATCGGGAAACACCATATATTTT.

CDR3 coding DNA: TGTGCCACCAGCAGAGATGGACATGGCTACACCTTC. It specifies CATSRDGHGYTF. The V gene is TRBV15, the J gene TRBJ1-2; D is unclear. Germline V gives CDR1 LNHNV, CDR2 YYDKDF (reference sequence). Trimming removed 0 bases from V and 6 bases from J, with 5 bases in between. The CDR3 is made up of 12 amino acids.